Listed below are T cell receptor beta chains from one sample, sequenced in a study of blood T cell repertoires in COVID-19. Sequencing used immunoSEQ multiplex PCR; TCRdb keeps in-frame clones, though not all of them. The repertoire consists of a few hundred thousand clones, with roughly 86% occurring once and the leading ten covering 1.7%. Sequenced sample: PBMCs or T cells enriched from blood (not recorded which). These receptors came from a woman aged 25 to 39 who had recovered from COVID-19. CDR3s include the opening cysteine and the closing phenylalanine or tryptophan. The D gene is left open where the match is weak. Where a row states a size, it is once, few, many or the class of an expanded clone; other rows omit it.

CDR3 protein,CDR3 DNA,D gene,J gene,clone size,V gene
CASSYVAGAPDNEQFF,TGTGCCAGCAGTTACGTGGCGGGGGCGCCGGACAATGAGCAGTTCTTC,-,TRBJ2-1,once,TRBV6-5
CASSSGTLGVANTGELFF,TGTGCCAGCTCTTCCGGGACATTGGGTGTCGCGAACACCGGGGAGCTGTTTTTT,-,TRBJ2-2,-,TRBV18
CASSQLFPGVIYF,TGTGCCAGCAGCCAATTGTTTCCAGGGGTCATATATTTT,-,TRBJ1-3,-,TRBV16
CASSELGQSSSGNTIYF,TGTGCCAGCAGCGAACTGGGACAGTCTTCCTCTGGAAACACCATATATTTT,TRBD1,TRBJ1-3,-,TRBV6-1
CASISGQAGANVLTF,TGTGCCAGTATTTCCGGCCAGGCTGGGGCCAACGTCCTGACTTTC,-,TRBJ2-6,-,TRBV19
CASSPGVYGYTF,TGTGCCAGCAGTCCCGGAGTCTATGGCTACACCTTC,-,TRBJ1-2,-,TRBV28
CASSPLPDRADTQYF,TGTGCCAGCTCACCACTCCCCGACAGGGCTGATACGCAGTATTTT,TRBD1,TRBJ2-3,-,TRBV18
CASSQRGQAHEQYF,TGTGCCAGCAGCCAGCGCGGACAGGCCCACGAGCAGTACTTC,TRBD1,TRBJ2-7,-,TRBV3-1/TRBV3-2
CASNNRGPYEQYF,TGTGCCAGCAACAACAGGGGGCCCTACGAGCAGTACTTC,TRBD1,TRBJ2-7,-,TRBV2
CASSLQEIRGIQYF,TGTGCCAGCAGTTTACAGGAAATCAGGGGCATTCAGTACTTC,-,TRBJ2-4,-,TRBV28
CASILAGTNQPQHF,TGTGCCAGTATTCTCGCGGGGACGAATCAGCCCCAGCATTTT,-,TRBJ1-5,-,TRBV19
CASTYTDRGADTQYF,TGTGCCAGCACTTATACGGACAGGGGCGCAGATACGCAGTATTTT,TRBD1,TRBJ2-3,-,TRBV6-5
CASSVGQGIDRGNQPQHF,TGTGCCAGCAGTGTTGGACAGGGGATAGATAGGGGCAATCAGCCCCAGCATTTT,TRBD1,TRBJ1-5,few,TRBV2
CASSLDTQPQHF,TGTGCCAGCAGCTTGGACACTCAGCCCCAGCATTTT,-,TRBJ1-5,-,TRBV5-4
CASSLVTRTSGRHNEQFF,TGTGCCAGCAGTCTAGTTACCCGGACTAGCGGGAGACACAATGAGCAGTTCTTC,TRBD2,TRBJ2-1,-,TRBV6-6
CASSMGRAGGYTF,TGTGCCAGTAGTATGGGGAGGGCCGGGGGCTACACCTTC,-,TRBJ1-2,-,TRBV19
CASSIFGVVSVRFQPQHF,TGTGCCAGTAGTATCTTCGGGGTCGTGTCAGTTCGTTTTCAGCCCCAGCATTTT,-,TRBJ1-5,-,TRBV19
CASSGSRYNEQFF,TGTGCTTCTAGCGGGAGCCGTTACAATGAGCAGTTCTTC,TRBD2,TRBJ2-1,-,TRBV19
CASRGIGTDTNYGYTF,TGTGCCAGCAGAGGTATAGGGACAGACACTAACTATGGCTACACCTTC,TRBD1,TRBJ1-2,-,TRBV7-9
CASSFTGASNQPQHF,TGTGCCAGCAGTTTCACAGGGGCTAGCAATCAGCCCCAGCATTTT,TRBD1,TRBJ1-5,once,TRBV28
CASSQEGFYEAFF,TGCGCCAGCAGCCAAGAGGGCTTTTATGAAGCTTTCTTT,-,TRBJ1-1,once,TRBV4-1
CASSQEVAGVDSGDTQYF,TGCGCCAGCAGCCAAGAAGTGGCAGGGGTTGACTCCGGAGATACGCAGTATTTT,-,TRBJ2-3,-,TRBV4-3
CASKGTTQGSPWYGYTF,TGTGCCAGCAAAGGTACCACCCAGGGTTCCCCTTGGTATGGCTACACCTTC,-,TRBJ1-2,-,TRBV28
CASSLSTDTQYF,TGTGCCAGCAGTCTCAGCACAGATACGCAGTATTTT,-,TRBJ2-3,-,TRBV12-3/TRBV12-4
CASSYQGHQPQHF,TGTGCCAGCAGTTACCAGGGGCACCAGCCCCAGCATTTT,-,TRBJ1-5,-,TRBV6-5
CASRQGLAREQYF,TGTGCCAGCAGGCAGGGACTAGCGCGCGAGCAGTACTTC,TRBD2,TRBJ2-7,-,TRBV7-9
CAISGGRGPGYTF,TGTGCCATCAGTGGGGGCAGGGGGCCTGGCTACACCTTC,TRBD1,TRBJ1-2,-,TRBV10-3
CASSYLAGKAETQYF,TGTGCCAGCAGTTACCTAGCGGGAAAGGCAGAGACCCAGTACTTC,TRBD2,TRBJ2-5,-,TRBV6-5
CASSQRDRELGGYTF,TGTGCCAGCAGCCAAAGGGACAGGGAGCTTGGTGGCTACACCTTC,TRBD1,TRBJ1-2,-,TRBV3-1/TRBV3-2
CASSFRGYNEQFF,TGTGCCAGCAGCTTTCGGGGCTACAATGAGCAGTTCTTC,-,TRBJ2-1,-,TRBV7-9
CASSLAVRREQFF,TGTGCCAGCAGCCTAGCGGTACGGAGGGAGCAGTTCTTC,TRBD2,TRBJ2-1,many,TRBV7-3
CASSSFSGLNEQFF,TGTGCCAGCAGTTCCTTTTCAGGGTTAAATGAGCAGTTCTTC,-,TRBJ2-1,-,TRBV27
CASSLGNSGNEKLFF,TGCGCCAGCAGCTTGGGTAACTCAGGGAATGAAAAACTGTTTTTT,-,TRBJ1-4,-,TRBV5-1
CASRNLLAGVNNEQFF,TGTGCCAGCAGGAACTTACTAGCGGGGGTAAACAATGAGCAGTTCTTC,TRBD2,TRBJ2-1,-,TRBV28
CASSQNDRRNEKLFF,TGCGCCAGCAGCCAAAACGACAGGCGTAATGAAAAACTGTTTTTT,-,TRBJ1-4,-,TRBV4-1
CASSRQIDQPQHF,TGTGCCAGTAGTAGGCAGATCGATCAGCCCCAGCATTTT,-,TRBJ1-5,-,TRBV19
CASSSQGGFNQPQHF,TGTGCCAGCAGTTCTCAGGGCGGATTCAATCAGCCCCAGCATTTT,-,TRBJ1-5,-,TRBV28
CASSLGQGGWETQYF,TGTGCCAGCAGTCTTGGACAGGGGGGTTGGGAGACCCAGTACTTC,TRBD1,TRBJ2-5,-,TRBV6-5
CASTWGSGGVYNEQFF,TGTGCCAGCACCTGGGGAAGCGGGGGGGTCTACAATGAGCAGTTCTTC,TRBD2,TRBJ2-1,-,TRBV28
CASSFIGEDEQFF,TGTGCCAGCAGTTTTATTGGGGAGGATGAGCAGTTCTTC,-,TRBJ2-1,-,TRBV12-3/TRBV12-4
CASSSGTDTQYF,TGTGCCAGCAGTAGCGGCACAGATACGCAGTATTTT,-,TRBJ2-3,once,TRBV9
CASSPPRGNTEAFF,TGTGCCAGCTCACCACCCAGGGGGAACACTGAAGCTTTCTTT,-,TRBJ1-1,-,TRBV18
CASSLGGAPQQFF,TGTGCCAGCAGCTTAGGGGGCGCTCCTCAGCAGTTCTTC,-,TRBJ2-1,-,TRBV7-6
CASSLNGGQGGQAFF,TGTGCCAGCAGCTTAAACGGGGGACAGGGTGGTCAAGCTTTCTTT,TRBD1,TRBJ1-1,few,TRBV7-3
CASFPGSDTGELFF,TGTGCCAGTTTCCCCGGGTCTGACACCGGGGAGCTGTTTTTT,-,TRBJ2-2,-,TRBV19
CASSLSDEKLFF,TGTGCCAGCAGCTTGTCGGATGAAAAACTGTTTTTT,-,TRBJ1-4,-,TRBV5-6
CASSSRIISNQPQHF,TGTGCCAGCAGCTCCAGGATCATAAGCAATCAGCCCCAGCATTTT,-,TRBJ1-5,few,TRBV11-3
CASRGQLNTEAFF,TGTGCCAGCAGGGGACAGCTGAACACTGAAGCTTTCTTT,TRBD1,TRBJ1-1,-,TRBV7-9
CASSLAVYTDTQYF,TGCGCCAGCAGCTTGGCGGTTTACACAGATACGCAGTATTTT,-,TRBJ2-3,-,TRBV5-1
CASSARLDTGELFF,TGTGCCAGCAGTGCCCGACTAGACACCGGGGAGCTGTTTTTT,-,TRBJ2-2,-,TRBV6-1
CASSLLSTGANEKLFF,TGTGCCAGCAGTTTATTGTCGACAGGGGCTAATGAAAAACTGTTTTTT,TRBD1,TRBJ1-4,-,TRBV28
CAWSEQGAIAFF,TGTGCCTGGAGCGAACAGGGGGCGATAGCTTTCTTT,TRBD1,TRBJ1-1,-,TRBV30
CASSFLGHHLGTIYF,TGTGCCAGCAGCTTTCTCGGACATCACTTGGGGACCATATATTTT,-,TRBJ1-3,-,TRBV7-9
CASSQVLQGGGTEAFF,TGCGCCAGCAGCCAAGTCCTCCAGGGAGGAGGGACTGAAGCTTTCTTT,-,TRBJ1-1,-,TRBV4-1
CATSEAGMGSTEAFF,TGTGCCACCAGTGAGGCAGGGATGGGGTCCACTGAAGCTTTCTTT,-,TRBJ1-1,-,TRBV24-1
CAWSPGRREPQHF,TGTGCCTGGAGTCCGGGACGGAGGGAGCCCCAGCATTTT,-,TRBJ1-5,-,TRBV30
CATSSSEGRNNEKLFF,TGTGCCACCAGTTCATCCGAGGGCAGAAATAATGAAAAACTGTTTTTT,-,TRBJ1-4,-,TRBV24-1
CASSPPQGFTEAFF,TGTGCCAGCTCACCACCTCAGGGGTTCACTGAAGCTTTCTTT,-,TRBJ1-1,-,TRBV18